The next 5 T cell receptor beta chains were all read from a single sample in a study of CD8+ T cells in alopecia areata. Reverse transcription of extracted RNA yielded cDNA, which provided the sequencing template. The protocol was immunoSEQ multiplex PCR, while the TCRdb copy is restricted to in-frame clones and leaves out a portion. Of more than 12,000 clones detected, 50% to 70% appear once; the ten largest clones hold 11%. Samples from alopecia areata patients were lesional scalp punch biopsies and peripheral blood. Sequences were derived from skin, sampled at week 0. The receptors were sampled from a human donor with alopecia areata.

The chain recombines TRBV5-1 with TRBJ1-2; 7 bases line up with TRBD1. CDR1 is SGHRS and CDR2 is YFSETQ in the germline V gene. This CDR3 has 14 residues. With V trimmed by 1 base and J by 8 bases, 8 bases remained unmatched. CDR3 amino acids: CASSLRTGPWGYTF. DNA for the CDR3: TGCGCCAGCAGCTTGCGGACAGGTCCTTGGGGCTACACCTTC.

The chain links TRBV7-2 to TRBJ1-6; 7 nucleotides align to TRBD1. The CDR3 consists of 17 residues. The V gene's germline CDR1 is SGHTA and CDR2 FQGNSA. Trimming removed 5 bases from V and 5 bases from J; junction bases left unmatched: 12. CDR3 sequence: CASSPNVAGTDNSPLHF. The DNA for the CDR3 is TGTGCCAGCAGCCCTAATGTAGCCGGGACAGATAATTCACCCCTCCACTTT.

The DNA of the CDR3 is TGTGCCAGCAGTCGGGACAGGGACTCCTACAATGAGCAGTTCTTC. This encodes CASSRDRDSYNEQFF. The chain joins TRBV6-1 to TRBJ2-1, with 9 positions matching TRBD1. Unmatched junction bases numbered 2, after V lost 5 bases and J lost 0 bases. The CDR3 runs to 15 residues. The V gene's germline CDR1 is MNHNS and CDR2 SASEGT.

This clone was seen a handful of times. The genes are TRBV11-1 and TRBJ1-1; 7 bases align to TRBD1. The CDR3 is made up of 15 amino acids. V lost 4 bases and J lost 5; bases outside the gene matches: 10. Germline V CDR1 and CDR2: SGHAT, FQDESV (reference sequence). The CDR3 nucleotides are TGTGCCAGCAGCTACCCGCAGGGGGTTAGGACTGAAGCTTTCTTT. This encodes CASSYPQGVRTEAFF.

The chain combines TRBV11-2 with TRBJ2-1; either TRBD1 or TRBD2 may supply D (6 bases each). Germline CDR1 and CDR2: SGHAT and FQNNGV. This CDR3 is 18 amino acids long. V was pared by 2 bases and J by 2 bases, with 19 bases between. The CDR3 sequence: CASSLSHLVGGPYNEQFF. The CDR3 DNA sequence: TGTGCCAGCAGCTTAAGCCACTTAGTCGGGGGCCCCTACAATGAGCAGTTCTTC.